The entry below describes one T cell receptor (beta chain). This entry is derived from a study of blood T cell repertoires in COVID-19. About the study: Samples of COVID-19 (acute and convalescent) were obtained from the United States, Italy and Spain.

In the authors' methods: Reference gene primer amplification gave nucleated cell count estimates. Sequencing was performed with immunoSEQ multiplex PCR; in TCRdb, only in-frame clones are kept and a portion is missing. V and J calls and clone size are those listed in that table; D and trimming were worked out from the DNA. The data contain approximately 250,000 clones, about 87% of them singletons. CDR1 is SGDLS, CDR2 YYNGEE, per germline. The V gene lost 1 base and the J gene lost 8 bases, with 7 bases spanning the gap. This CDR3 is built from 12 residues. V usage is TRBV9 and J usage is TRBJ2-1; tentative D call: TRBD2 (5 bases). Sequencing was done on a sample of PBMCs or T cells enriched from blood (not recorded which). The clonotype comes from a woman between 25 and 40 years old with acute COVID-19. The CDR3 spells CASSVSDYEQFF. In DNA form, the CDR3 reads TGTGCCAGCAGCGTATCGGACTATGAGCAGTTCTTC.